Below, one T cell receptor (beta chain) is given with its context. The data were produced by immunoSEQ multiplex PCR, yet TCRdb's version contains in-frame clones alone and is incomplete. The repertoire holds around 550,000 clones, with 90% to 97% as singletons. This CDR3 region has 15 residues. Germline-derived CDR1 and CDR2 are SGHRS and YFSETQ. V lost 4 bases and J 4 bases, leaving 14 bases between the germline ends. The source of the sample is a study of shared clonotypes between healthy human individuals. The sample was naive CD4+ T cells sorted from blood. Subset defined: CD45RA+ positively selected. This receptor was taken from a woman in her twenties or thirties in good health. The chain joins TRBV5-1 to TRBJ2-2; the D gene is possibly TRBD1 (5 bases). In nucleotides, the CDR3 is TGCGCCAGCAGCGTCAGGGTTTCAGGCACCGGGGAGCTGTTTTTT. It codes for CASSVRVSGTGELFF.